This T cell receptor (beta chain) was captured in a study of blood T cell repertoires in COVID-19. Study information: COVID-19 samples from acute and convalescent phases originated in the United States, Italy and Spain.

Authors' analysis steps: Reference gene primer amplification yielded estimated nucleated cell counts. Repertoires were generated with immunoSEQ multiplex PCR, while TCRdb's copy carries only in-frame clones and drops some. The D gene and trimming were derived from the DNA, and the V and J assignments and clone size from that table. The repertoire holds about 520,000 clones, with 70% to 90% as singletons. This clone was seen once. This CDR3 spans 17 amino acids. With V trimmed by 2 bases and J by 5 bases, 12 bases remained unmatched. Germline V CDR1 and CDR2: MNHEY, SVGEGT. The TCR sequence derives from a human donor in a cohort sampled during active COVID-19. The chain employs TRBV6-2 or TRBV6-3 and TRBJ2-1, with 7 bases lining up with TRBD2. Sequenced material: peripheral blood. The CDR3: CASSYPLFAGENNEQFF. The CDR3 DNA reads TGTGCCAGCAGTTACCCCCTTTTCGCGGGAGAGAACAATGAGCAGTTCTTC.